These 19 T cell receptor beta chains came from one sample sequenced in a study of T cell repertoires in cytomegalovirus infection (dated by TCRdb to about 2019). TCRdb shows the sequencer as Illumina HiSeq 1500. In TCRdb, the public reads were trimmed at Q25 with fastp and aligned with MiXCR, with productive beta chains retained. When rows share a CDR3 protein, they turn into one entry using the most common DNA and genes. A total of more than 200,000 distinct CDR3 sequences appear in this sample, 9.1% of them only once. Roughly 16% of the sample is in the top ten clones. The sequenced material came from PBMCs. These receptor sequences come from a human donor in good health (CMV status not recorded). Some clones in this sample may be carry-over from other donors' samples.

This clonotype was detected many times. The chain links TRBV12-3 or TRBV12-4 to TRBJ2-3, with 9 bases matching TRBD2. The trim removed 1 base at V and 5 bases at J, leaving 7 bases unmatched. The CDR3 is made up of 16 amino acids. This CDR3 reads CASSLVPSGVQDTQYF. The CDR3 nucleotides are TGTGCCAGCAGTTTAGTTCCTAGCGGGGTACAAGATACGCAGTATTTT.

This clonotype was observed at least ten times. The chain has TRBV6-2 or TRBV6-3 and TRBJ2-1; 8 bases agree with TRBD1. Germline CDR1 reads MNHEY; CDR2 reads SVGEGT. CDR3 length equals 15 residues. The V and J ends lost 0 bases and 7 bases, in that order; junction bases with no gene match: 5. Here the CDR3 DNA reads TGTGCCAGCAGTTACTCATCCCAGGGGGCGAATGAGCAGTTCTTC. As protein: CASSYSSQGANEQFF.

This clonotype has at least ten counts. This chain connects TRBV7-8 to TRBJ1-6; 8 positions agree with TRBD1. Germline assignment: CDR1 SGHVS and CDR2 FQNEAQ. The CDR3 is 15 amino acids. J lost 7 bases, V lost 1 base, and 3 bases had no gene match. CDR3 region: CASSLGTGKNSPLHF. The CDR3 nucleotides are TGTGCCAGCAGCTTAGGGACAGGGAAAAATTCACCCCTCCACTTT. Supplemented by reference TRBV7-8 and TRBJ1-6, the full variable domain reads GAGVSQSPRYKVAKRGQDVALRCDPISGHVSLFWYQQALGQGPEFLTYFQNEAQLDKSGLPSDRFFAERPEGSVSTLKIQRTQQEDSAVYLCASSLGTGKNSPLHFGNGTRLTVT.

This clonotype was detected many times. The chain recombines TRBV7-2 with TRBJ2-5; D uncertain. Trimming took 1 base from V and 10 from J, leaving 10 bases between them. From germline, CDR1 is SGHTA and CDR2 FQGNSA. The CDR3 consists of 12 residues. DNA of the CDR3: TGTGCCAGCAGCTTAGACTTGGCCGTCCAGTACTTC. The encoded protein is CASSLDLAVQYF. Combining the CDR3 with reference TRBV7-2 and TRBJ2-5 gives the whole variable domain GAGVSQSPSNKVTEKGKDVELRCDPISGHTALYWYRQSLGQGLEFLIYFQGNSAPDKSGLPSDRFSAERTGGSVSTLTIQRTQQEDSAVYLCASSLDLAVQYFGPGTRLLVL.

This clonotype appeared many times. CDR3 bases: TGTGCCAGCAGCTTAGTTGCAGGGGGCATCGACTATGGCTACACCTTC. Protein product: CASSLVAGGIDYGYTF. This chain uses TRBV7-8 with TRBJ1-2; 8 positions match TRBD1. CDR1 is SGHVS and CDR2 is FQNEAQ in the germline V gene. The CDR3 is made up of 16 amino acids. With V trimmed by 1 base and J by 3 bases, 7 bases remained unmatched.

The chain links TRBV7-2 to TRBJ2-7; 7 nucleotides agree with TRBD2. CDR3 size: 15 residues. In germline, CDR1 is SGHTA, CDR2 FQGNSA. Unmatched junction bases numbered 10, after V lost 5 bases and J lost 3 bases. This CDR3 reads CASSPGLSGDYEQYF. The CDR3 nucleotides read TGTGCCAGCAGCCCTGGACTAAGCGGGGACTACGAGCAGTACTTC.

This clonotype was detected ten times or more. The rearrangement uses TRBV7-2 and TRBJ1-2; 8 nucleotides match TRBD1. The CDR3 loop spans 14 amino acids. The J segment lost 7 bases and the V segment lost 5 bases, leaving 9 bases of the junction unmatched. Germline-derived CDR1 and CDR2 are SGHTA and FQGNSA. The CDR3 spells CASSPDRAARGYTF. CDR3 DNA: TGTGCCAGCAGCCCGGACAGGGCGGCTCGTGGCTACACCTTC.

In this sample, this clonotype turned up many times. The gene calls are TRBV7-9 and TRBJ2-5; D ambiguous. V gave up 1 base and J gave up 7 bases, with 10 bases separating them. Germline CDR1 SEHNR, CDR2 FQNEAQ (reference sequence). This CDR3 region has 13 residues. For the CDR3, the DNA is TGTGCCAGCAGCTTAGGTCCCGGCGGGACCCAGTACTTC. Amino acids: CASSLGPGGTQYF.

CDR3 DNA: TGTGCCAGCAGCAAGACAGGGGGCGGAATCTACGAGCAGTACTTC. The encoded protein is CASSKTGGGIYEQYF. The chain is built from TRBV7-9 and TRBJ2-7; TRBD1 agrees at 10 bases. Germline values: CDR1 SEHNR, CDR2 FQNEAQ (reference sequence). V trimming: 5 bases; J trimming: 3 bases; junction bases outside the gene matches: 7. CDR3 length equals 15 residues.

The chain uses TRBV5-1 and TRBJ2-7; D ambiguous. This CDR3 has 14 amino acids. Germline CDR1 SGHRS, CDR2 YFSETQ. Between the trimmed V and J ends, which lost 4 bases and 1 base, there was a span of 12 bases. The CDR3 region has the DNA TGCGCCAGCAGCCCGATAGGGTTATCCTACGAGCAGTACTTC. The encoded protein is CASSPIGLSYEQYF. Using reference TRBV5-1 and TRBJ2-7 for the parts outside the CDR3, the full variable domain is KAGVTQTPRYLIKTRGQQVTLSCSPISGHRSVSWYQQTPGQGLQFLFEYFSETQRNKGNFPGRFSGRQFSNSRSEMNVSTLELGDSALYLCASSPIGLSYEQYFGPGTRLTVT.

This clonotype was recorded at least ten times. The J gene is TRBJ2-1, the V gene TRBV12-3 or TRBV12-4; 12 nucleotides agree with TRBD2. This CDR3 has 13 residues. The V segment lost 6 bases and the J segment 13 bases; nucleotides outside the gene matches: 7. The CDR3 DNA follows: TGTGCCAGCAGCAAACTAGCGGGGGGCGCCCAGTTCTTC. As protein: CASSKLAGGAQFF.

This clonotype showed up just a few times. The chain uses TRBV20-1 and TRBJ1-2; D possibly corresponds to TRBD1 (5 bases). Germline CDR1 DFQATT, CDR2 SNEGSKA (reference sequence). The CDR3 has 14 residues. Trimming stripped 5 bases from V and 2 bases from J, with 15 bases between. The CDR3: CSAQDRSQNYGYTF. In DNA, the CDR3 is TGCAGTGCTCAAGACAGAAGTCAAAACTATGGCTACACCTTC.

This clonotype was recorded a few times. The rearrangement links TRBV30 to TRBJ1-1; D perhaps matches TRBD1 (5 bases). The CDR3 contains 13 residues. V lost 4 bases and J 1 base, leaving 10 bases between the germline ends. The germline V gene has CDR1 GTSNPN and CDR2 SVGIG (reference sequence). CDR3 residues: CAWTSGANTEAFF. For the CDR3, the DNA is TGTGCCTGGACTTCTGGGGCGAACACTGAAGCTTTCTTT.

This chain's CDR3 is CASSLSGAGGDTQYF. As DNA, the CDR3 is TGTGCCAGCAGCTTATCAGGGGCAGGGGGAGATACGCAGTATTTT. The chain carries TRBV7-6 and TRBJ2-3; TRBD1 agrees at 7 bases. The CDR3 totals 15 residues. The junction had 7 bases not matched to a gene; V was cut back by 2 bases and J by 5 bases. Germline CDR1 and CDR2: SGHVS and FNYEAQ.

This clonotype was detected only a few times. The chain couples TRBV20-1 to TRBJ2-3; 14 bases are shared with TRBD2. Trimming took 6 bases from V and 3 from J; bases not matched to a gene: 5. Germline CDR1 reads DFQATT; CDR2 reads SNEGSKA (reference sequence). The CDR3 sequence is 15 residues long. CDR3 DNA: TGCAGTGCCGCCGGGACTAGCGGGAGAACAGATACGCAGTATTTT. Translating it yields CSAAGTSGRTDTQYF.

In this sample, this clonotype turned up many times. This chain uses TRBV28 with TRBJ1-6; D gene unclear. Germline values: CDR1 MDHEN, CDR2 SYDVKM. This CDR3 region has 15 residues. Trimming took off 8 bases at V and 10 bases at J, with 21 bases between the two ends. CDR3 in amino acids: CASLSLVGPRSPLHF. The CDR3 DNA reads TGTGCCAGCCTTAGTTTGGTAGGGCCCAGGTCACCCCTCCACTTT.

This clonotype was counted many times. V gene TRBV6-1 combines with J gene TRBJ2-3; TRBD1 is a possible D gene (6 bases). V was pared by 5 bases and J by 3 bases, with 9 bases between. Germline CDR1 and CDR2: MNHNS and SASEGT. CDR3 length: 13 residues. CDR3 bases: TGTGCCAGCAGTCCGACAGGAACAGATACGCAGTATTTT. This codes for CASSPTGTDTQYF.

The genes are TRBV14 and TRBJ2-1, with TRBD1 matching 8 bases. Germline V gene sequence: CDR1 SGHDN, CDR2 FVKESK. The trim removed 0 bases at V and 9 bases at J, leaving 7 bases unmatched. This CDR3 has 15 amino acids. The CDR3 loop reads CASSQDVRGRGEQFF. CDR3 sequence (DNA): TGTGCCAGCAGCCAAGATGTCAGGGGGCGAGGTGAGCAGTTCTTC. The whole variable domain, remainder taken from reference TRBV14 and TRBJ2-1, is EAGVTQFPSHSVIEKGQTVTLRCDPISGHDNLYWYRRVMGKEIKFLLHFVKESKQDESGMPNNRFLAERTGGTYSTLKVQPAELEDSGVYFCASSQDVRGRGEQFFGPGTRLTVL.

This clonotype was detected ten times or more. V usage is TRBV7-2 and J usage is TRBJ1-6; D is uncertain. From germline, CDR1 is SGHTA and CDR2 FQGNSA. The CDR3 has 17 amino acids. V shed 2 bases and J shed 2 bases, with 13 bases lying between them. CDR3 DNA: TGTGCCAGCAGCTTATCAAGCAGGAGCGCCTATAATTCACCCCTCCACTTT. Amino acid sequence: CASSLSSRSAYNSPLHF.